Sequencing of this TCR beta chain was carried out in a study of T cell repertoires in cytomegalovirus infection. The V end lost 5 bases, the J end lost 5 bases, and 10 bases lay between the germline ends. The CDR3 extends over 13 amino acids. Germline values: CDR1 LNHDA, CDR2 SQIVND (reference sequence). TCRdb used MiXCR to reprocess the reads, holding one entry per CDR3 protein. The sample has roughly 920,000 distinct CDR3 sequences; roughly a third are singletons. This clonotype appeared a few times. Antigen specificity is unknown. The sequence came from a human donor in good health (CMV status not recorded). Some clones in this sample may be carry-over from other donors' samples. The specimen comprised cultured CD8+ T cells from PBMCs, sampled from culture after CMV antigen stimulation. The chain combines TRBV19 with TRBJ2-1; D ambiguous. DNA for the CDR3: TGTGCCAGTAGTTACCACGCCAACAATGAGCAGTTCTTC. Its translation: CASSYHANNEQFF.